The clone carrying this T cell receptor (beta chain) appeared once. Its matching antigen is unknown. One end of the junction is discordant with germline, which a read error may explain. With a duration under 3 months, ophthalmopathy in the donors showed moderate-to-severe activity, CAS ≥3 and NOSPECS ≥4. It was from roughly 9.3 ml of fresh peripheral blood that the PBMCs came. The sample belongs to a study of Graves' ophthalmopathy and Graves' hyperthyroidism. Findings and caveats of the study: Clonotypes were expanded in thyroid at above 0.001 frequency, and most also appeared in blood.

CDR1 and CDR2 from the germline V gene are MDHEN and SYDVKM. The CDR3 is 16 residues long. RNA transcripts yielded amplified TCR beta CDR3 regions. A first-round RT-PCR used HTBI primers, followed by a second-round multiplex PCR. From the multiplex PCR reads, TCRdb called clonotypes with MiXCR, one entry per CDR3 protein. The sample lists approximately 160,000 distinct CDR3 sequences; 37% were seen once. The specimen sequenced was peripheral blood. The sequence derives from a woman aged 35 to 49 with Graves' ophthalmopathy. This rearrangement joins TRBV28 to TRBJ1-1, with D tentatively TRBD1 (6 bases). The CDR3 sequence is CANSVAQGIMNTEAFF. The CDR3 nucleotides read TGTGCCAACAGTGTTGCACAGGGAATCATGAACACTGAAGCTTTCTTT.